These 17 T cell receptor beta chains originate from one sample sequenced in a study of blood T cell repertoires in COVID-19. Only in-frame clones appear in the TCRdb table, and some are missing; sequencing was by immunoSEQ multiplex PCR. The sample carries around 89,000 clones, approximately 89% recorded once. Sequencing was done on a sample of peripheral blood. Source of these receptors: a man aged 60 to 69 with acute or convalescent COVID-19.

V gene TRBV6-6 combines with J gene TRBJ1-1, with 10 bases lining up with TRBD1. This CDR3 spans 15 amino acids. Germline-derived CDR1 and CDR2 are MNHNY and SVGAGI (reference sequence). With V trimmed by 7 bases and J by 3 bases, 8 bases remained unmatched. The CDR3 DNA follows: TGTGCCAGCACCCTCGCCGGGACAGGGGACACTGAAGCTTTCTTT. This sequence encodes CASTLAGTGDTEAFF.

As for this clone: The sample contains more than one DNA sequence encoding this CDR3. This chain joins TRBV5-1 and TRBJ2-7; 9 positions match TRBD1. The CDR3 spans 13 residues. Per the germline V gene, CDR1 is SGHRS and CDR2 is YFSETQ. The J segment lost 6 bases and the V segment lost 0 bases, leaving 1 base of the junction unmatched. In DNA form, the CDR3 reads TGCGCCAGCAGCTTGGGACAGGGGGGCGAGCAGTACTTC. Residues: CASSLGQGGEQYF.

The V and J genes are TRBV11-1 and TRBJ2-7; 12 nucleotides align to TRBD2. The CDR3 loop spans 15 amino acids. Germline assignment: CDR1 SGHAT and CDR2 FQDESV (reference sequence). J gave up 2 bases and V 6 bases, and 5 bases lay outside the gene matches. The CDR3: CASSETSGRTYEQYF. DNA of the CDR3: TGTGCCAGCAGTGAGACTAGCGGGAGAACCTACGAGCAGTACTTC. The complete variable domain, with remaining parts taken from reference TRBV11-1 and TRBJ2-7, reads EAEVAQSPRYKITEKSQAVAFWCDPISGHATLYWYRQILGQGPELLVQFQDESVVDDSQLPKDRFSAERLKGVDSTLKIQPAELGDSAMYLCASSETSGRTYEQYFGPGTRLTVT.

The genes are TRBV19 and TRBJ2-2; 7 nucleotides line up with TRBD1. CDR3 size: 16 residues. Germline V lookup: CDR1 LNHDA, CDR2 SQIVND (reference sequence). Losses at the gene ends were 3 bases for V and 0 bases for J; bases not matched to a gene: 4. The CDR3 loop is CASSILTGTNTGELFF. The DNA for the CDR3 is TGTGCCAGTAGTATCCTGACAGGGACGAACACCGGGGAGCTGTTTTTT.

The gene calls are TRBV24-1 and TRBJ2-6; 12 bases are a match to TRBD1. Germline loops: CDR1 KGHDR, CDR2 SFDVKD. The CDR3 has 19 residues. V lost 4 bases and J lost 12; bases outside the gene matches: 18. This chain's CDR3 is CATSDRTPGQGAGRSVLTF. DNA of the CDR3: TGTGCCACCAGTGACCGTACCCCGGGACAGGGGGCCGGTAGGAGCGTCCTGACTTTC.

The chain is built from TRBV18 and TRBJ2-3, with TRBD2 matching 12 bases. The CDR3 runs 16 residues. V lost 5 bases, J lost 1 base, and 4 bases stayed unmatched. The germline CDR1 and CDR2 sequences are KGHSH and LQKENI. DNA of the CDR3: TGTGCCAGCTCAGCTAGGACTAGCGGGGGCACAGATACGCAGTATTTT. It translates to CASSARTSGGTDTQYF. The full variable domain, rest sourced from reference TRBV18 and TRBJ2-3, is NAGVMQNPRHLVRRRGQEARLRCSPMKGHSHVYWYRQLPEEGLKFMVYLQKENIIDESGMPKERFSAEFPKEGPSILRIQQVVRGDSAAYFCASSARTSGGTDTQYFGPGTRLTVL.

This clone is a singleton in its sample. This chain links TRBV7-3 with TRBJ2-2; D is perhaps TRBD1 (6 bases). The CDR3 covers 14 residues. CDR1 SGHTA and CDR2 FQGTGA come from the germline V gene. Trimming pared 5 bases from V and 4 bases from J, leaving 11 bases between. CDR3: CASSRKDSTGELFF. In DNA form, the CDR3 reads TGTGCCAGCAGCCGAAAGGACAGCACCGGGGAGCTGTTTTTT.

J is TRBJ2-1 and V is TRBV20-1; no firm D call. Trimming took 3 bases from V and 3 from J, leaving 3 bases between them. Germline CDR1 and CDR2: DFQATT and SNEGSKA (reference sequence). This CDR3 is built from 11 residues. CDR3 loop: CSASNYNEQFF. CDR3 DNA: TGCAGTGCTAGCAACTACAATGAGCAGTTCTTC.

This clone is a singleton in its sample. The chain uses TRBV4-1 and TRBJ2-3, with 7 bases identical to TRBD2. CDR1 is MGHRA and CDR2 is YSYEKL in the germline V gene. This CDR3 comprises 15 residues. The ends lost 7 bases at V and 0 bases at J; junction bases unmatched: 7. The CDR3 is CASKLGGESTDTQYF. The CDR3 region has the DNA TGCGCCAGCAAGTTGGGGGGGGAAAGCACAGATACGCAGTATTTT.

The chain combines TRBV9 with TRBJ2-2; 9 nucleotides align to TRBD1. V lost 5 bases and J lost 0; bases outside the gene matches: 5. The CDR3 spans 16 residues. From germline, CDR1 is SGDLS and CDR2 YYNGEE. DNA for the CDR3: TGTGCCAGCAGTCCACAGGGGGCCGCGAACACCGGGGAGCTGTTTTTT. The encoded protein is CASSPQGAANTGELFF.

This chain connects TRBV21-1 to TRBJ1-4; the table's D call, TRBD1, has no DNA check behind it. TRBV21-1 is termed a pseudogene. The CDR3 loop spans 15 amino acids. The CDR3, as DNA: TGTGCCAGCAGCGCGCGACAGGGGGTATCTGAAAAACTGTTTTTT. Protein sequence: CASSARQGVSEKLFF.

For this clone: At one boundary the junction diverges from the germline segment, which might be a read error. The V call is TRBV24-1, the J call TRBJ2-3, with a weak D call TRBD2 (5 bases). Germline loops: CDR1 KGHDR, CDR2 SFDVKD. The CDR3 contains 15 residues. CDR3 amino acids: CTTSDSGIGTDTQYF. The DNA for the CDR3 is TGTACCACCAGTGACTCCGGGATCGGCACAGATACGCAGTATTTT.

The CDR3 region is CASTPAAGGYGELFF. The CDR3, as DNA: TGTGCCAGCACCCCCGCGGCAGGGGGGTACGGGGAGCTGTTTTTT. This chain links TRBV6-5 with TRBJ2-2, with TRBD1 as a possible D gene (7 bases). The germline V and J ends were trimmed by 7 bases and 7 bases, with 19 bases remaining between them. The CDR3 totals 15 residues. The germline V gene encodes CDR1 MNHEY and CDR2 SVGAGI.

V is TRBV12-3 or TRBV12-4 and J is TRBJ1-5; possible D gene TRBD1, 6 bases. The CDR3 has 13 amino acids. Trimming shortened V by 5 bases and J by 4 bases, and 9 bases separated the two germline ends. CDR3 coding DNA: TGTGCCAGCAGTCCTGGACAGAATCAGCCCCAGCATTTT. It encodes CASSPGQNQPQHF.

DNA for the CDR3: TGTGCCAGTTACCCAGGGGGCCTGAACACTGAAGCTTTCTTT. Amino acid sequence: CASYPGGLNTEAFF. The V call is TRBV2, the J call TRBJ1-1, with 8 positions matching TRBD1. The ends lost 9 bases at V and 0 bases at J; junction bases unmatched: 6. The germline gives CDR1 SNHLY, CDR2 FYNNEI. The CDR3 runs to 14 residues.

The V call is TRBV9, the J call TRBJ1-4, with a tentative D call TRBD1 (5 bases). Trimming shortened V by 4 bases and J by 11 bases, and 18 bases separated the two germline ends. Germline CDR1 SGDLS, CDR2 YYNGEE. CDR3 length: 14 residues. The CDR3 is CASSPRDGGGKLFF. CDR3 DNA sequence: TGTGCCAGCAGCCCCCGGGACGGGGGAGGGAAACTGTTTTTT.

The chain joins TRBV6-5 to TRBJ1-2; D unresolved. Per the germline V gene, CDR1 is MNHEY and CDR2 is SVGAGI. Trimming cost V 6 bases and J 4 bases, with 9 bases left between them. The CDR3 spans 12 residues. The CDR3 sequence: CASRRASYGYTF. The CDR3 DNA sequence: TGTGCCAGCAGGAGGGCAAGCTATGGCTACACCTTC.